This T cell receptor beta chain emerged from a study of blood T cell repertoires in COVID-19. Germline values: CDR1 SGHVS, CDR2 FQNEAQ. With 1 base removed from V and 0 bases from J, the gap between germline ends came to 13 bases. This CDR3 is 17 amino acids long. All enrollees were roughly 18 to 90 years old and from 25 or so US areas. Only in-frame clones appear in the TCRdb table, and some are missing; sequencing was by immunoSEQ multiplex PCR. This table holds hundreds of thousands of clones, about 88% found once. Sequenced: PBMCs or T cells enriched from blood (not recorded which). This clonotype originated in a woman under 40 who had recovered from COVID-19. The gene calls are TRBV7-8 and TRBJ1-3; D remains ambiguous. The CDR3 sequence: CASSLVKIISSGNTIYF. Here the CDR3 DNA reads TGTGCCAGCAGCTTAGTTAAGATTATCAGCTCTGGAAACACCATATATTTT.